The clone carrying this T cell receptor beta chain came up many times. The antigen remains undetermined. The sample belongs to a study of CD8 T cells in ankylosing spondylitis. Study-level results: Disease-linked clones, CD8+, were relatively rare in peripheral blood. Apparently characteristic of ankylosing spondylitis blood was a TCR beta motif (about eight highly homologous variants).

V gave up 5 bases and J gave up 4 bases; unmatched junction bases: 9. Germline V gene sequence: CDR1 MNHEY, CDR2 SVGAGI. The CDR3 covers 16 residues. From the 5' RACE reads, TCRdb called clonotypes with MiXCR, one entry per CDR3 protein. The data show 250,000 to 400,000 distinct CDR3 sequences, around a tenth seen once. The source of this sequence is a female donor with ankylosing spondylitis or in good health (not recorded which). The sequenced material came from blood, either unsorted or a sorted T cell fraction (not recorded which). This sequence joins TRBV6-5 and TRBJ1-1; 11 bases match TRBD1. CDR3 in amino acids: CASSTFGQGASTEAFF. CDR3 DNA: TGTGCCAGCAGTACTTTTGGACAGGGGGCCAGCACTGAAGCTTTCTTT.